This is a list of T cell receptor beta chains from one sample in a study of cytomegalovirus exposure and HLA in healthy donors. Method: immunoSEQ multiplex PCR; TCRdb's copy keeps in-frame clones and lacks some. Here the sample spans some 150,000 clones, around a tenth being singletons. Sequenced material: PBMCs. These receptors all come from a man aged 50 to 60 in good health and CMV-seronegative. CDR3s include the opening cysteine and the closing phenylalanine or tryptophan. A D gene is named only where the DNA matches it firmly. Only some rows state a clone size, as once, few, many or a class for expanded clones.

size: few; D: TRBD2; V: TRBV29-1; J: TRBJ2-3; CDR3: CSVRTSGGTDTQYF; DNA: TGCAGCGTTCGGACTAGCGGGGGGACAGATACGCAGTATTTT
size: -; D: TRBD2; V: TRBV28; J: TRBJ2-2; CDR3: CASSSPGRREGRAGELFF; DNA: TGTGCCAGCAGTTCCCCGGGGAGGCGGGAGGGCCGAGCCGGGGAGCTGTTTTTT
size: -; D: -; V: TRBV7-9; J: TRBJ1-6; CDR3: CASSLEAQVTTPLHF; DNA: TGTGCCAGCAGCTTAGAGGCCCAGGTTACGACACCCCTCCACTTT
size: few; D: -; V: TRBV18; J: TRBJ2-3; CDR3: CASSSQRAPTDTQYF; DNA: TGTGCCAGCTCTTCTCAGCGCGCCCCCACAGATACGCAGTATTTT
size: -; D: -; V: TRBV30; J: TRBJ1-2; CDR3: CAWTSDRIYGYTF; DNA: TGTGCCTGGACATCAGACAGAATCTATGGCTACACCTTC
size: -; D: TRBD2; V: TRBV7-8; J: TRBJ2-1; CDR3: CASSLGLGTSGGLRGVEQFF; DNA: TGTGCCAGCAGCTTAGGTTTAGGGACTAGCGGGGGCCTTCGGGGGGTTGAGCAGTTCTTC
size: few; D: -; V: TRBV30; J: TRBJ2-7; CDR3: CAWTQWANSYEQYF; DNA: TGTGCCTGGACCCAGTGGGCCAACTCCTACGAGCAGTACTTC
size: once; D: -; V: TRBV27; J: TRBJ2-2; CDR3: CASSFRVTGELFF; DNA: TGTGCCAGCAGTTTCAGGGTGACCGGGGAGCTGTTTTTT
size: -; D: TRBD2; V: TRBV7-6; J: TRBJ2-1; CDR3: CASSLWGLAGDLNEQFF; DNA: TGTGCCAGCAGCTTATGGGGACTAGCGGGAGATTTGAATGAGCAGTTCTTC
size: -; D: -; V: TRBV13; J: TRBJ2-1; CDR3: CASSPRGSYEQFF; DNA: TGTGCCAGCAGCCCGCGGGGTAGCTATGAGCAGTTCTTC
size: -; D: TRBD1; V: TRBV6-5; J: TRBJ2-1; CDR3: CASSGLQGTNNEQFF; DNA: TGTGCCAGCAGTGGCCTACAGGGGACCAACAATGAGCAGTTCTTC
size: -; D: TRBD1; V: TRBV30; J: TRBJ2-3; CDR3: CAWSVGTGKDTQYF; DNA: TGTGCCTGGAGTGTAGGGACAGGGAAAGATACGCAGTATTTT
size: -; D: -; V: TRBV5-1; J: TRBJ2-3; CDR3: CASSPSGQTDTQYF; DNA: TGCGCCAGCAGCCCGAGCGGGCAAACAGATACGCAGTATTTT
size: -; D: -; V: TRBV11-3; J: TRBJ2-2; CDR3: CASSQLSDGGELFF; DNA: TGTGCCAGCAGCCAACTATCGGATGGCGGGGAGCTGTTTTTT
size: few; D: TRBD1; V: TRBV5-1; J: TRBJ2-3; CDR3: CASSLATGVTDTQYF; DNA: TGCGCCAGCAGCTTGGCCACAGGGGTGACAGATACGCAGTATTTT
size: few; D: -; V: TRBV19; J: TRBJ1-6; CDR3: CASTAGTTGNSPLHF; DNA: TGTGCCAGTACGGCGGGCACGACGGGTAATTCACCCCTCCACTTT
size: few; D: -; V: TRBV10-1; J: TRBJ2-2; CDR3: CASRLTNTGELFF; DNA: TGCGCCAGCAGACTGACGAACACCGGGGAGCTGTTTTTT
size: -; D: TRBD2; V: TRBV6-1; J: TRBJ2-1; CDR3: CASSDRLAGGNNEQFF; DNA: TGTGCCAGCAGTGATAGGCTAGCGGGGGGAAACAATGAGCAGTTCTTC
size: few; D: -; V: TRBV5-6; J: TRBJ2-7; CDR3: CASRMEGIYFQFDF; DNA: TGTGCCAGCAGAATGGAGGGGATCTATTTTCAGTTCGACTTC
size: few; D: TRBD1; V: TRBV6-6; J: TRBJ2-5; CDR3: CASSYSKGGSQETQYF; DNA: TGTGCCAGCAGTTACTCGAAAGGGGGCTCCCAAGAGACCCAGTACTTC
size: -; D: -; V: TRBV7-2; J: TRBJ1-1; CDR3: CASRSDSGTPNTEAFF; DNA: TGTGCCAGCAGGAGTGATTCCGGGACACCGAACACTGAAGCTTTCTTT
size: -; D: -; V: TRBV5-1; J: TRBJ2-1; CDR3: CASSLGVQVSEQFF; DNA: TGCGCCAGCAGCTTGGGGGTACAGGTCTCTGAGCAGTTCTTC
size: many; D: -; V: TRBV6-1; J: TRBJ1-2; CDR3: CASSEPEDRVYGYTF; DNA: TGTGCCAGCAGTGAACCGGAGGACCGGGTCTATGGCTACACCTTC
size: -; D: -; V: TRBV12-2; J: TRBJ2-1; CDR3: CASRPRPTDRGLSEQFF; DNA: TGTGCAAGTCGCCCACGCCCTACAGACAGGGGGCTGAGTGAGCAGTTCTTC
size: -; D: TRBD1; V: TRBV5-6; J: TRBJ2-7; CDR3: CASSFRGTGSYEQYF; DNA: TGTGCCAGCAGCTTTCGGGGGACAGGGTCCTACGAGCAGTACTTC
size: -; D: -; V: TRBV6-1; J: TRBJ1-3; CDR3: CAAHLGRVRGNTIYF; DNA: TGTGCCGCTCATTTGGGGAGGGTTAGGGGAAACACCATATATTTT
size: few; D: TRBD1; V: TRBV7-6; J: TRBJ2-7; CDR3: CASGTGGPYEQYF; DNA: TGTGCCAGCGGGACAGGGGGCCCCTACGAGCAGTACTTC
size: -; D: TRBD1; V: TRBV6-1; J: TRBJ2-2; CDR3: CASSETQGDTGELFF; DNA: TGTGCCAGCAGTGAAACGCAGGGGGACACCGGGGAGCTGTTTTTT
size: -; D: -; V: TRBV25-1; J: TRBJ1-4; CDR3: CASTRAANEKLFF; DNA: TGTGCCAGTACGAGGGCAGCTAATGAAAAACTGTTTTTT
size: -; D: -; V: TRBV5-1; J: TRBJ2-3; CDR3: CASSLDGISSTDTQYF; DNA: TGCGCCAGCAGCCTGGACGGTATTTCCTCCACAGATACGCAGTATTTT
size: -; D: -; V: TRBV25-1; J: TRBJ1-4; CDR3: CASSALGGQEKLFF; DNA: TGTGCCAGCAGTGCCCTAGGAGGCCAGGAAAAACTGTTTTTT
size: few; D: -; V: TRBV9; J: TRBJ1-4; CDR3: CARTQGHGKEKLFF; DNA: TGTGCCAGGACTCAAGGCCATGGCAAGGAAAAACTGTTTTTT
size: few; D: TRBD1; V: TRBV15; J: TRBJ2-7; CDR3: CATSRDSLAEWGQGTYEQYF; DNA: TGTGCCACCAGCAGAGATTCCTTAGCGGAGTGGGGACAGGGAACCTACGAGCAGTACTTC
size: -; D: -; V: TRBV9; J: TRBJ2-1; CDR3: CASSVGRGDEQFF; DNA: TGTGCCAGCAGCGTAGGGCGCGGGGATGAGCAGTTCTTC
size: -; D: -; V: TRBV19; J: TRBJ2-5; CDR3: CASTKGSASAMETQYF; DNA: TGTGCCAGTACCAAGGGTTCGGCTAGCGCGATGGAGACCCAGTACTTC
size: -; D: -; V: TRBV19; J: TRBJ2-7; CDR3: CASSIPGVGEQYF; DNA: TGTGCCAGTAGTATTCCAGGGGTAGGGGAGCAGTACTTC
size: few; D: -; V: TRBV2; J: TRBJ2-7; CDR3: CAIRPTSGSYEQYF; DNA: TGTGCCATACGGCCCACATCAGGGTCCTACGAGCAGTACTTC
size: few; D: TRBD2; V: TRBV7-6; J: TRBJ2-3; CDR3: CASSQGLAGGQDTQYF; DNA: TGTGCCAGCAGCCAGGGACTAGCGGGAGGGCAAGATACGCAGTATTTT